The rows below give T cell receptor beta chains drawn from one sample of a study of OX40 agonist ivuxolimab in advanced cancers. Some clones are missing from TCRdb's copy, which holds only in-frame ones; the method was immunoSEQ multiplex PCR. The sample lists 92,000 or so clones, 70% to 85% seen once, with approximately 6.3% in the top ten. The sample in question was CD4+ or CD8+ T cells sorted from blood, obtained in a trial of the OX40 agonist ivuxolimab. These receptors came from an adult with an advanced solid tumor such as melanoma, head and neck, liver or kidney cancer. Each CDR3 is given with its conserved first and last residue. A D gene is named only where the DNA matches it firmly. Not every row has a clone size; where given, it reads once, few, many or a size class.

>-|TRBV5-8|TRBJ2-7|-
TGTGCCAGCAGCTTGGTACAATTAAGCCAGGGGAAAAAGTACGAGCAGTACTTC
CASSLVQLSQGKKYEQYF
>TRBD1|TRBV7-9|TRBJ1-2|-
TGTGCCAGCAGCTTAGGGACAGGGGCCGGCTACACCTTC
CASSLGTGAGYTF
>-|TRBV12-5|TRBJ1-3|-
TGTGCTAGTGGTTTGGGCGGGGGCTCTGGAAACACCATATATTTT
CASGLGGGSGNTIYF
>-|TRBV10-1|TRBJ2-2|-
TGCGCCAGCAGTGAAGTCCCCGGGGAGCTGTTTTTT
CASSEVPGELFF
>-|TRBV5-1|TRBJ2-3|-
TGCGCCAGCAGTCTGGACTCTTCAAATGTGGATACGCAGTATTTT
CASSLDSSNVDTQYF
>-|TRBV6-5|TRBJ2-2|-
TGTGCCAGCAGTTACCGATTTATGGACACCGGGGAGCTGTTTTTT
CASSYRFMDTGELFF
>TRBD2|TRBV29-1|TRBJ2-1|-
TGCAGCGTTAAAAGCGGGAGGGCCTTCGATGAGCAGTTCTTC
CSVKSGRAFDEQFF
>-|TRBV2|TRBJ1-5|-
TGTGCCAGCAAGGAGACGGGGATCGGGCCCCAGCATTTT
CASKETGIGPQHF
>-|TRBV19|TRBJ2-2|-
TGTGCCAGTAGTATTCTTCGACAGATGAACACCGGGGAGCTGTTTTTT
CASSILRQMNTGELFF
>-|TRBV7-3|TRBJ2-1|-
TGTGCCAGCAGCCGCGGACTCGACAATGAGCAGTTCTTC
CASSRGLDNEQFF
>TRBD1|TRBV12-5|TRBJ2-3|-
TGTGCTAGTGGTTTCCCTATGAGTGGGGACAGAATAGATACGCAGTATTTT
CASGFPMSGDRIDTQYF
>TRBD1|TRBV6-1|TRBJ1-2|-
TGTGCCAGCGTATCTCTCACAGGGGACACCTTC
CASVSLTGDTF
>TRBD2|TRBV7-2|TRBJ2-2|-
TGTGCCAGCAGCTTATCGGGGGGACTCGTCGGCGGGGAGCTGTTTTTT
CASSLSGGLVGGELFF
>TRBD2|TRBV18|TRBJ2-2|-
TGTGCCAGCTCACCACCGAGTGCTAGCGGGGGGACCGGGGAGCTGTTTTTT
CASSPPSASGGTGELFF
>-|TRBV9|TRBJ2-7|-
TGTGCCAGCAGCGTAGGACAGGGAGGCGACGAGCAGTACTTC
CASSVGQGGDEQYF
>-|TRBV7-2|TRBJ2-1|-
TGTGCCAGCAGCTTATGGGCATATTACAATGAGCAGTTCTTC
CASSLWAYYNEQFF
>TRBD1|TRBV5-1|TRBJ1-2|-
TGCGCCAGCAGCTTGGGGGTGGACAGGGCGGTCTATGGCTACACCTTC
CASSLGVDRAVYGYTF
>-|TRBV27|TRBJ1-2|-
TGTGCCAGCAGTCAAGGGGTCTCCAGGGGCTACACCTTC
CASSQGVSRGYTF
>TRBD2|TRBV7-9|TRBJ2-5|-
TGTGCCAGCAGCTTGCGGACTAGCGGGGAAGAGACCCAGTACTTC
CASSLRTSGEETQYF
>TRBD1|TRBV19|TRBJ1-1|-
TGTGCCAGTAGTGGGAAACAGGGGGCGAGGACTGAAGCTTTCTTT
CASSGKQGARTEAFF
>-|TRBV7-9|TRBJ2-7|-
TGTGCCAGCAGCTTAGAGTTGTCGCACGAGCAGTACTTC
CASSLELSHEQYF
>-|TRBV7-3|TRBJ2-3|-
TGTGCCAGCAGCTTAATGGCAGGGAACACAGATACGCAGTATTTT
CASSLMAGNTDTQYF
>TRBD1|TRBV6-5|TRBJ1-2|-
TGTGCCAGCAGGTACTCGGACAGGGTGAATGGCTACACCTTC
CASRYSDRVNGYTF
>-|TRBV7-2|TRBJ1-1|-
TGTGCCAGCAGCTTAGGCCCAGTGAACACTGAAGCTTTCTTT
CASSLGPVNTEAFF
>-|TRBV6-5|TRBJ2-3|-
TGTGCCAGCAGTTACTCCGGGACTAGCACAGATACGCAGTATTTT
CASSYSGTSTDTQYF
>-|TRBV10-1|TRBJ1-3|-
TGCGCCAGCAGTGAGTCGCAAGGAAAGGGGTCTGGAAACACCATATATTTT
CASSESQGKGSGNTIYF
>-|TRBV9|TRBJ2-3|-
TGTGCCAGCAGCAGACAGTCAAGCACAGATACGCAGTATTTT
CASSRQSSTDTQYF
>-|TRBV10-3|TRBJ1-4|-
TGTGCCATCAGTGAAGGGGTTAGAACTAATGAAAAACTGTTTTTT
CAISEGVRTNEKLFF
>-|TRBV29-1|TRBJ2-3|-
TGCAGCGTGGAAGGATGGGACTCGGGAAAAGGGCGTACGCAGTATTTT
CSVEGWDSGKGRTQYF
>-|TRBV28|TRBJ1-2|few
TGTGCCAGCAGCCCCGAGGACTATGGCTACACCTTC
CASSPEDYGYTF
>TRBD1|TRBV7-8|TRBJ1-1|-
TGTGCCAGCAGCCATGGACAGGTCGGAAGTGCTTTCTTT
CASSHGQVGSAFF
>-|TRBV7-9|TRBJ2-7|few
TGTGCCAGCAGCTGGGGAGACTCCTACGAGCAGTACTTC
CASSWGDSYEQYF
>TRBD1|TRBV6-1|TRBJ1-2|-
TGTGCCAGCAGTGAGAGAATCCGGGACAGGGGCAACTATGGCTACACCTTC
CASSERIRDRGNYGYTF
>-|TRBV11-2|TRBJ2-7|-
TGTGCCAGCAGTAGCTGGGGCGACTACGAGCAGTACTTC
CASSSWGDYEQYF
>-|TRBV29-1|TRBJ1-1|-
TGCAGCGTTGAAGATCGGGCCGGACATGAAGCTTTCTTT
CSVEDRAGHEAFF
>TRBD2|TRBV7-2|TRBJ2-7|-
TGTGCCAGCAGCTTAGTGGGCGGGAGGGCCCACGAGCAGTACTTC
CASSLVGGRAHEQYF